Below, 4 T cell receptor beta chains from the same sample are listed, as sequenced in a study of blood T cell repertoires in COVID-19. Only in-frame clones appear in the TCRdb table, and some are missing; sequencing was by immunoSEQ multiplex PCR. The data show approximately 300,000 clones, 85% seen once. What was sequenced was peripheral blood. The source of these receptors is a woman in her forties or fifties with active or convalescent COVID-19.

The chain links TRBV19 to TRBJ2-1, with D perhaps TRBD2 (5 bases). Trimming cost V 5 bases and J 3 bases, with 11 bases left between them. This CDR3 is 14 amino acids long. CDR1 is LNHDA, CDR2 SQIVND, per germline (reference sequence). The CDR3 spells CASSANRDYNEQFF. The CDR3 region has the DNA TGTGCCAGTAGTGCCAACCGGGACTACAATGAGCAGTTCTTC.

The chain combines TRBV28 with TRBJ1-5, with D hard to call. Germline assignment: CDR1 MDHEN and CDR2 SYDVKM. The ends were cut back, 5 bases at V and 0 bases at J, with 8 bases in the middle. The CDR3 length is 14 residues. This CDR3 reads CASSTANSNQPQHF. Here the CDR3 DNA reads TGTGCCAGCAGTACAGCCAATAGCAATCAGCCCCAGCATTTT. Combining the CDR3 with reference TRBV28 and TRBJ1-5 gives the whole variable domain DVKVTQSSRYLVKRTGEKVFLECVQDMDHENMFWYRQDPGLGLRLIYFSYDVKMKEKGDIPEGYSVSREKKERFSLILESASTNQTSMYLCASSTANSNQPQHFGDGTRLSIL.

This clone turned up a few times. This chain links TRBV7-9 with TRBJ2-7; a weak D match, TRBD2 (5 bases). This CDR3 region has 11 residues. Germline assignment: CDR1 SEHNR and CDR2 FQNEAQ (reference sequence). V was pared by 4 bases and J by 7 bases, with 8 bases between. The CDR3 DNA reads TGTGCCAGCAGCTCCTCGGGGGAGCAGTACTTC. It specifies CASSSSGEQYF.

The chain uses TRBV2 and TRBJ2-1; tentatively, D is TRBD2 (5 bases). Germline V gene lookup returns CDR1 SNHLY and CDR2 FYNNEI. This CDR3 comprises 13 residues. V shed 2 bases and J shed 8 bases, with 10 bases lying between them. CDR3 loop: CASSEREGDEQFF. The CDR3 nucleotides are TGTGCCAGCAGTGAACGCGAGGGAGATGAGCAGTTCTTC.